This T cell receptor beta chain stems from a study of tumor and adjacent non-tumor tissue in lung cancer. Across the whole study: Patients comprised about a dozen adenocarcinoma, 2 squamous cell carcinoma and 1 small cell lung cancer. Patients were aged roughly 31 to 76, 10 men and about 5 women, stage I to III.

This clonotype was recorded many times. RNA was extracted from bulk tissue without any cell sorting. The library came from three nested PCR rounds adapted from ARM-PCR protocols. MiXCR, applied by TCRdb to the multiplex PCR reads, yields one record per CDR3 protein. The data show under 95,000 distinct CDR3 sequences, about 61% seen once. The receptor was isolated from a man aged 70-80 years with non-small cell lung cancer. The specimen was lung tumor tissue.

CDR3 DNA sequence: TGTGCCAGCAGCCAAGAACCGAGCACCCCTGAAGCTTTCTTT. Protein sequence: CASSQEPSTPEAFF. This chain uses TRBV7-8 with TRBJ1-1; D remains ambiguous. Germline CDR1 is SGHVS and CDR2 is FQNEAQ. This CDR3 region has 14 residues. Trimming stripped 5 bases from V and 6 bases from J, with 16 bases between.